These 32 T cell receptor beta chains share one sample of origin, sequenced in a study of T cell responses to AZD1222 COVID-19 vaccine. Data came from immunoSEQ multiplex PCR; TCRdb stores just in-frame clones and leaves some out. The repertoire includes tens of thousands of clones, roughly 82% of them detected once, and approximately 5.4% sits in the top ten. The sequenced sample was peripheral blood, obtained on day 0 of AZD1222 vaccination. The source is an adult in good health.

CDR3 residues: CASSRGTGVVEGQLFF. Written as DNA, the CDR3 is TGTGCCAGCAGCCGCGGGACAGGGGTGGTCGAAGGGCAGCTGTTTTTT. The chain links TRBV4-2 to TRBJ2-2; 10 bases align to TRBD1. V gave up 4 bases and J gave up 12 bases; unmatched junction bases: 14. The CDR3 loop spans 16 amino acids. Germline CDR1 reads LGHNA; CDR2 reads YNFKEQ.

The rearrangement links TRBV12-3 or TRBV12-4 to TRBJ2-7; D possibly matches TRBD1 or TRBD2 (5 bases each). Trimming removed 4 bases at V and 4 bases at J, with 11 bases between. The CDR3 loop spans 13 amino acids. CDR3 sequence reads: CASSSGRPYEQYF. CDR3 DNA: TGTGCCAGCAGTTCGGGACGGCCATACGAGCAGTACTTC.

This chain joins TRBV16 and TRBJ2-7, with no clear D. This CDR3 has 12 residues. Germline CDR1 KGHSY, CDR2 FQNENV. The V end lost 3 bases, the J end lost 2 bases, and 5 bases lay between the germline ends. Here the CDR3 reads CASSQGTYEQYF. Here the CDR3 DNA reads TGTGCCAGCAGCCAGGGAACCTACGAGCAGTACTTC.

The J gene is TRBJ1-2, the V gene TRBV3-1 (or the pseudogene TRBV3-2); D uncertain. The CDR3 is 12 residues long. Germline V gene sequence: CDR1 LGHDT, CDR2 YNNKEL (reference sequence). The V and J ends lost 1 base and 8 bases respectively, with 8 bases between them. The CDR3 region has the DNA TGTGCCAGCAGCCAAGGTCGCGGCGGCTACACCTTC. Protein: CASSQGRGGYTF.

The chain recombines TRBV5-1 with TRBJ2-3; D ambiguous. The V and J ends lost 4 bases and 4 bases respectively, with 19 bases between them. Germline CDR1 reads SGHRS; CDR2 reads YFSETQ. The CDR3 is made up of 16 amino acids. CDR3 sequence: CASSLQGPATADTQYF. The CDR3 DNA reads TGCGCCAGCAGCCTCCAAGGCCCGGCGACGGCAGATACGCAGTATTTT.

This chain links TRBV6-5 with TRBJ2-6; 8 bases match TRBD1. The germline CDR1 and CDR2 sequences are MNHEY and SVGAGI. With 8 bases clipped from V and 8 bases from J, the junction kept 11 bases outside the gene matches. This CDR3 spans 15 amino acids. The CDR3, as DNA: TGTGCCAGCCTCCCAGCAGGGGGCTTACCCAACGTCCTGACTTTC. It codes for CASLPAGGLPNVLTF.

The chain couples TRBV11-2 to TRBJ2-7, with 7 nucleotides matching TRBD1. This CDR3 region has 16 residues. J lost 4 bases, V lost 0 bases, and 9 bases had no gene match. Looked up from germline, CDR1 is SGHAT and CDR2 is FQNNGV. CDR3 DNA sequence: TGTGCCAGCAGCTTAGATCAACCCGGGACAGTTTACGAGCAGTACTTC. Amino acids: CASSLDQPGTVYEQYF.

The chain carries TRBV27 and TRBJ1-2; TRBD1 matches 7 bases. The CDR3 runs to 13 residues. V lost 6 bases and J lost 4; bases outside the gene matches: 5. The germline gives CDR1 MNHEY, CDR2 SMNVEV (reference sequence). CDR3 nucleotides: TGTGCCAGCAGCCCGGGACAGTTCTATGGCTACACCTTC. Its protein is CASSPGQFYGYTF.

V gene TRBV9 combines with J gene TRBJ1-2, with 9 bases aligning to TRBD1. In germline, CDR1 is SGDLS, CDR2 YYNGEE. This CDR3 is 14 amino acids long. The trim removed 3 bases at V and 8 bases at J, leaving 8 bases unmatched. CDR3 sequence reads: CASSAGTGFHGYTF. CDR3 sequence (DNA): TGTGCCAGCAGCGCTGGGACAGGGTTTCACGGCTACACCTTC.

The chain carries TRBV18 and TRBJ2-2; TRBD2 matches at 7 bases. Trimming took 0 bases from V and 7 from J; bases not matched to a gene: 2. Germline values: CDR1 KGHSH, CDR2 LQKENI. The CDR3 is 14 amino acids. CDR3 region: CASSPPSSGGELFF. The CDR3 DNA sequence: TGTGCCAGCTCACCACCCTCTAGCGGCGGGGAGCTGTTTTTT.

This clone was recorded only once. This chain joins TRBV20-1 and TRBJ2-1; unclear D gene. V lost 4 bases and J lost 6, with 4 bases in between. The CDR3 spans 10 residues. CDR1 is DFQATT and CDR2 is SNEGSKA in the germline V gene (reference sequence). The CDR3 protein is CSAMANEQFF. CDR3 nucleotides: TGCAGTGCTATGGCCAATGAGCAGTTCTTC.

The chain couples TRBV9 to TRBJ2-7; 9 positions agree with TRBD1. The CDR3 runs to 13 residues. Germline V gene data show CDR1 as SGDLS and CDR2 as YYNGEE. V shed 4 bases and J 3 bases; nucleotides not matched to a gene: 2. The CDR3 nucleotides read TGTGCCAGCAGCCCGGGACAGGGCTACGAGCAGTACTTC. It specifies CASSPGQGYEQYF.

The chain uses TRBV7-3 and TRBJ1-1, with a weak D call TRBD1 (5 bases). In germline, CDR1 is SGHTA, CDR2 FQGTGA. V lost 5 bases and J 1 base, leaving 11 bases between the germline ends. CDR3 length: 14 amino acids. Here the CDR3 DNA reads TGTGCCAGCAGCGCCTCGGGACGGAACACTGAAGCTTTCTTT. Translated, it gives CASSASGRNTEAFF.

The CDR3 protein is CASSPRDNPYEQYF. DNA for the CDR3: TGTGCCAGCAGTCCCCGGGATAACCCCTACGAGCAGTACTTC. The chain is built from TRBV6-6 and TRBJ2-7; a weak D match, TRBD2 (5 bases). The CDR3 consists of 14 residues. Looked up from germline, CDR1 is MNHNY and CDR2 is SVGAGI (reference sequence). V was pared by 5 bases and J by 2 bases, with 13 bases between.

CDR3 DNA sequence: TGTGCCAGCAGTTTGGACCAGGGGGAATTCCAGCCCCAGCATTTT. This gives the protein CASSLDQGEFQPQHF. The chain couples TRBV28 to TRBJ1-5, with 7 bases fitting TRBD1. Germline V gives CDR1 MDHEN, CDR2 SYDVKM. V lost 3 bases to trimming and J lost 7 bases; unmatched junction nucleotides: 9. The CDR3 is 15 amino acids.

The gene calls are TRBV11-3 and TRBJ2-2; D gene uncertain. Trimming removed 3 bases from V and 2 bases from J, with 13 bases in between. The CDR3 covers 16 residues. From germline, CDR1 is SGHNT and CDR2 YENEEA. The CDR3 loop is CASSLSRQANTGELFF. CDR3 sequence (DNA): TGTGCCAGCAGCTTGAGTAGGCAGGCTAACACCGGGGAGCTGTTTTTT.

This clone was picked up a small number of times. The J gene is TRBJ2-7, the V gene TRBV5-1; the match to TRBD1 covers 10 bases. The V and J ends lost 4 bases and 7 bases, in that order; junction bases with no gene match: 8. CDR1 and CDR2 from the germline V gene are SGHRS and YFSETQ. The CDR3 totals 14 residues. CDR3 bases: TGCGCCAGCAGCCGAGGAGACAGGGGGCGAGAGCAGTACTTC. This encodes CASSRGDRGREQYF.

This rearrangement joins TRBV27 to TRBJ1-2, with D possibly TRBD1 on 5 matching bases. This CDR3 is 14 amino acids long. Germline CDR1 reads MNHEY; CDR2 reads SMNVEV (reference sequence). Trimming pared 6 bases from V and 4 bases from J, leaving 15 bases between. As DNA, the CDR3 is TGTGCCAGCAGCCTAGGGCAGGGCTTCTATGGCTACACCTTC. Its translation: CASSLGQGFYGYTF.

Of note for this clone: An end of the junction does not agree with germline; a read error may underlie this. The J gene is TRBJ1-5, the V gene TRBV6-2 or TRBV6-3, with TRBD1 matching 9 bases. Germline loops: CDR1 MNHEY, CDR2 SVGEGT. This CDR3 contains 16 residues. DNA of the CDR3: TGTGCCAGCACTTACACCGGGACAGGGATCAATCAGCCCCAGCATTTT. Amino acid sequence: CASTYTGTGINQPQHF.

The chain couples TRBV4-2 to TRBJ2-7; 9 nucleotides line up with TRBD1. This CDR3 has 15 amino acids. Germline CDR1 reads LGHNA; CDR2 reads YNFKEQ. The V and J ends lost 0 bases and 6 bases, in that order; junction bases with no gene match: 6. CDR3 nucleotide sequence: TGTGCCAGCAGCCAAGACCGGGACAGGGTCCCCGAGCAGTACTTC. It is translated as CASSQDRDRVPEQYF.

The rearrangement links TRBV9 to TRBJ1-1; 10 nucleotides agree with TRBD1. V was clipped by 3 bases and J by 4 bases; unmatched bases: 6. The length of the CDR3 is 15 residues. Germline loops: CDR1 SGDLS, CDR2 YYNGEE. The CDR3 sequence is CASSAEGQGPTEAFF. Written as DNA, the CDR3 is TGTGCCAGCAGCGCCGAGGGACAGGGGCCCACTGAAGCTTTCTTT.

The gene calls are TRBV9 and TRBJ2-1; 7 nucleotides align to TRBD1. Germline V gene data show CDR1 as SGDLS and CDR2 as YYNGEE. The CDR3 has 15 amino acids. The V segment lost 6 bases and the J segment 4 bases; nucleotides outside the gene matches: 10. CDR3 protein: CASNVVDRRYNEQFF. The CDR3 nucleotides are TGTGCCAGCAACGTGGTGGACAGGAGATACAATGAGCAGTTCTTC. Full variable domain (remainder filled in from reference TRBV9 and TRBJ2-1): DSGVTQTPKHLITATGQRVTLRCSPRSGDLSVYWYQQSLDQGLQFLIQYYNGEERAKGNILERFSAQQFPDLHSELNLSSLELGDSALYFCASNVVDRRYNEQFFGPGTRLTVL.

This chain links TRBV13 with TRBJ2-2; D is undetermined. The germline gives CDR1 PRHDT, CDR2 FYEKMQ (reference sequence). This CDR3 spans 14 amino acids. The ends were cut back, 5 bases at V and 1 base at J, with 8 bases in the middle. CDR3 in amino acids: CASSPRLNTGELFF. CDR3 bases: TGTGCCAGCAGCCCTAGACTGAACACCGGGGAGCTGTTTTTT.

The chain recombines TRBV12-3 or TRBV12-4 with TRBJ1-2; D gene ambiguous. The CDR3 extends over 12 amino acids. Trimming pared 1 base from V and 8 bases from J, leaving 8 bases between. The CDR3: CASSLDAIGYTF. As DNA, the CDR3 is TGTGCCAGCAGTTTAGACGCGATCGGCTACACCTTC.

The chain is built from TRBV3-1 (or the pseudogene TRBV3-2) and TRBJ1-1; maybe TRBD1 (6 bases). CDR1 is LGHDT and CDR2 is YNNKEL in the germline V gene (reference sequence). The CDR3 sequence is 15 residues long. Trimming shortened V by 3 bases and J by 5 bases, and 16 bases separated the two germline ends. This CDR3 is CASSHGTPSETEAFF. The DNA of the CDR3 is TGTGCCAGCAGCCACGGGACACCCTCGGAGACTGAAGCTTTCTTT.

In this sample, this clone turned up a few times. This rearrangement joins TRBV10-2 to TRBJ1-3, with D possibly TRBD1 on 5 matching bases. The V end was cut by 6 bases, the J end by 0 bases, with 12 bases between. Germline V CDR1 and CDR2: WSHSY, SAAADI. The CDR3 is 15 amino acids. This CDR3 reads CASRKGPNSGNTIYF. The CDR3 coding sequence is TGCGCCAGCAGAAAGGGACCAAACTCTGGAAACACCATATATTTT.

The chain joins TRBV6-5 to TRBJ1-3; D ambiguous. V lost 7 bases and J 4 bases, leaving 14 bases between the germline ends. The CDR3 sequence is 14 residues long. Germline-derived CDR1 and CDR2 are MNHEY and SVGAGI. CDR3 residues: CASTDLRRGNTIYF. CDR3 coding DNA: TGTGCCAGCACGGACCTCCGGAGGGGAAACACCATATATTTT.

This chain uses TRBV29-1 with TRBJ1-4; no clear D gene. Trimming left V 7 bases short and J 5 bases short, with 8 bases between. The CDR3 is 11 amino acids. The germline gives CDR1 SQVTM, CDR2 ANQGSEA. DNA of the CDR3: TGCAGCGGCAGGTTCAATGAAAAACTGTTTTTT. This gives the protein CSGRFNEKLFF.

The rearrangement joins TRBV7-8 to TRBJ2-7, with D tentatively TRBD1 (6 bases). Looked up from germline, CDR1 is SGHVS and CDR2 is FQNEAQ. This CDR3 is built from 14 residues. V was pared by 6 bases and J by 2 bases, with 14 bases between. The CDR3 region has the DNA TGTGCCAGCAGACGAAACACAGGGCCCTACGAGCAGTACTTC. Encoded protein: CASRRNTGPYEQYF.

The rearrangement joins TRBV9 to TRBJ2-2, with 7 positions matching TRBD2. Looked up from germline, CDR1 is SGDLS and CDR2 is YYNGEE. Unmatched junction bases numbered 7, after V lost 0 bases and J lost 5 bases. This CDR3 contains 16 residues. The CDR3 bases are TGTGCCAGCAGCGTAGCTTTCGGGGGGAGGACCGGGGAGCTGTTTTTT. This gives the protein CASSVAFGGRTGELFF.

This chain uses TRBV4-1 with TRBJ2-5; 11 bases align to TRBD2. The trim removed 4 bases at V and 0 bases at J, leaving 4 bases unmatched. Germline CDR1 MGHRA, CDR2 YSYEKL. The CDR3 totals 16 residues. The CDR3 loop is CASSRSGGANQETQYF. The CDR3 region has the DNA TGCGCCAGCAGCCGTAGCGGGGGGGCTAACCAAGAGACCCAGTACTTC.

This chain links TRBV4-2 with TRBJ1-4, with D possibly being TRBD1 (6 bases). Trimming stripped 1 base from V and 3 bases from J, with 9 bases between. CDR1 is LGHNA and CDR2 is YNFKEQ in the germline V gene. The CDR3 has 15 residues. The CDR3 DNA reads TGTGCCAGCAGCCAAGGGGGGCCTGCTAATGAAAAACTGTTTTTT. It encodes CASSQGGPANEKLFF.